This T cell receptor (beta chain) stems from a study of shared clonotypes between healthy human individuals. Study-level background: Contributing individuals were two females and a few males aged 18 to 49.

Template for every sorted-subset replicate PCR totaled roughly 200 ng DNA, roughly 30,000 T cell genomes. Assay used: immunoSEQ multiplex PCR; TCRdb lists only in-frame clones, some missing. Among about 1 million clones listed, approximately 78% were seen once. CDR1 SQVTM and CDR2 ANQGSEA come from the germline V gene. The V segment lost 4 bases and the J segment 2 bases; nucleotides outside the gene matches: 10. This CDR3 comprises 15 residues. This clone was picked up one time. Its target is not known. Notes on the study in general: Clonotypes shared by all four donors outscored non-shared clonotypes in generation probability.

This sequence originates from a man aged 18 to 30 in good health. Some clones in this sample may be carry-over from other donors' samples. The gene calls are TRBV29-1 and TRBJ2-5, with 7 bases matching TRBD1. The sequencing input was memory CD4+ T cells from PBMCs. Regarding subset: CD45RA-negative fraction. As DNA, the CDR3 is TGCAGCGTTGGGCCCCCGACAGGGAGTCAAGAGACCCAGTACTTC. Translated, it gives CSVGPPTGSQETQYF.